The present T cell receptor beta chain was sequenced within a study of blood T cell repertoires in COVID-19. With 8 bases removed from V and 10 bases from J, the gap between germline ends came to 16 bases. CDR3 length equals 12 residues. CDR1 is SGDLS, CDR2 YYNGEE, per germline. Repertoires were generated with immunoSEQ multiplex PCR, while TCRdb's copy carries only in-frame clones and drops some. The data contain tens of thousands of clones, 82% of them singletons. V usage is TRBV9 and J usage is TRBJ1-5, with D perhaps matching TRBD1 (6 bases). Sequenced sample: peripheral blood. This sequence originates from a woman of 80 years or more with acute or convalescent COVID-19. The CDR3 DNA follows: TGTGCCAGTTCCACAGGGAAGGGCCCCCAGCATTTT. Its protein is CASSTGKGPQHF. Complete variable domain (other parts from reference TRBV9 and TRBJ1-5): DSGVTQTPKHLITATGQRVTLRCSPRSGDLSVYWYQQSLDQGLQFLIQYYNGEERAKGNILERFSAQQFPDLHSELNLSSLELGDSALYFCASSTGKGPQHFGDGTRLSIL.